Listed below are T cell receptor beta chains from one sample, sequenced in a study of blood T cells in healthy people across ages. TCRdb processed the 5' RACE reads anew with MiXCR; each CDR3 protein has one entry. The top ten clones hold around 13% of a sample with about a million distinct CDR3 sequences, approximately 38% of them seen once. The sample consisted of blood. All receptors derive from a man between 18 and 35 years old in good health. CDR3s include the opening cysteine and the closing phenylalanine or tryptophan. Each record gives: J gene, V gene, clone size, D gene, CDR3 DNA, CDR3 protein. D genes are given only for firm matches. The size of a clone is reported for some rows only, either as once, few or many, or as a class for expanded clones.

>TRBJ2-3|TRBV27|.|.
TGTGCCAGCATTAGAGCAGATACGCAGTATTTT
CASIRADTQYF
>TRBJ2-7|TRBV6-6|few|TRBD1
TGTGCCAGCAGTTACTTTGGACAGGGGGCCTACGAGCAGTACTTC
CASSYFGQGAYEQYF
>TRBJ1-1|TRBV12-3/TRBV12-4|.|.
TGTGCCGTACACGGGGGCGGGGACACTGAAGCTTTCTTT
CAVHGGGDTEAFF
>TRBJ2-2|TRBV7-2|.|.
TGTGCCAGCAGCCCTCCCACTAGCCGCAACACCGGGGAGCTGTTTTTT
CASSPPTSRNTGELFF
>TRBJ1-2|TRBV4-1|.|TRBD1
TGCGCCAGCAGCCAAGTAGGCCAGGGGGCTAACTATGGCTACACCTTC
CASSQVGQGANYGYTF
>TRBJ1-2|TRBV4-1|once|TRBD1
TGCGCCAGCAGCCAAGATAATCGAGAGACAGGGTATGACTACACCTTC
CASSQDNRETGYDYTF
>TRBJ1-2|TRBV5-1|few|TRBD1
TGCGCCAGCAGCTTGACGACAGGGGATGGCGGCTACACCTTC
CASSLTTGDGGYTF
>TRBJ2-1|TRBV20-1|.|TRBD2
TGCAGTGCTAGGGGGACTAGCGGGGGGGATTACAATGAGCAGTTCTTC
CSARGTSGGDYNEQFF
>TRBJ2-2|TRBV20-1|.|.
TGCAGTGCTGCCGGGGACGGGATGAACACCGGGGAGCTGTTTTTT
CSAAGDGMNTGELFF
>TRBJ2-3|TRBV10-2|.|.
TGCGCCACCGGGAAGGTCCAGGGAAAAGATACGCAGTATTTT
CATGKVQGKDTQYF
>TRBJ2-3|TRBV7-2|.|.
TGTGCCAGCAGCTTAATAATTACAGATACGCAGTATTTT
CASSLIITDTQYF
>TRBJ1-2|TRBV4-1|few|.
TGCGCCAGCAGCCAAGTGGACGGGCCCAACTATGGCTACACCTTC
CASSQVDGPNYGYTF
>TRBJ1-2|TRBV3-1|.|.
TGTGCCAGCAGCCCTTCCAGGTCTTACAACACGGGAGGTGGCTACACCTTC
CASSPSRSYNTGGGYTF
>TRBJ2-7|TRBV5-1|.|TRBD2
TGCGCCAGCAGCCTTACTAGCGACAACTACAATGAGCAGTACTTC
CASSLTSDNYNEQYF
>TRBJ2-5|TRBV20-1|few|.
TGCAGTGCCGGAGGGAGATTCGAGGGGACCCAGTACTTC
CSAGGRFEGTQYF
>TRBJ2-7|TRBV20-1|many|.
TGCAGTGCTAGCCTGCGAGACTACGAGCAGTACTTC
CSASLRDYEQYF
>TRBJ1-5|TRBV4-3|few|.
TGTGCCAGCAGCCCTAGCCAAAATCAGCCCCAGCATTTT
CASSPSQNQPQHF
>TRBJ2-3|TRBV27|.|.
TGTGCCAGCAGCACGACGAAGGGCCACACAGATACGCAGTATTTT
CASSTTKGHTDTQYF
>TRBJ1-2|TRBV6-5|many|.
TGTGCCAGCAGTCTCCAAGGGGTAGGCTATGGCTACACCTTC
CASSLQGVGYGYTF
>TRBJ2-5|TRBV12-3/TRBV12-4|.|TRBD2
TGTGCCAGCAGGTGGGGAACACCGGGACTAGCGGAGTACAATGAGCAGTACTTC
CASRWGTPGLAEYNEQYF
>TRBJ1-5|TRBV10-3|.|.
TGTGCCACGGCACAGGGATCTGGAAATCAGCCCCAGCATTTT
CATAQGSGNQPQHF
>TRBJ2-7|TRBV5-1|few|.
TGCGCCAGCAGCTTACGGCAGGGGCAGGGCGAGCAGTACTTC
CASSLRQGQGEQYF
>TRBJ1-1|TRBV7-2|.|TRBD1
TGTGCCAGCAGCTTAGTGGGACAGTTGAACACTGAAGCTTTCTTT
CASSLVGQLNTEAFF
>TRBJ2-1|TRBV6-1|.|TRBD2
TGTGCCAGCAGTGAATCGACTAGCGGGAACAATGAGCAGTTCTTC
CASSESTSGNNEQFF
>TRBJ1-2|TRBV6-1|many|.
TGTGCCAGCAGTGATATCGGACAGATCCTCTATGGCTACACCTTC
CASSDIGQILYGYTF
>TRBJ1-2|TRBV4-3|.|.
TGCGCCAGCAGCCAAGATCGCGGCGGATTATTCTATGGCTACACCTTC
CASSQDRGGLFYGYTF
>TRBJ2-5|TRBV4-1|.|.
TGCGCCAGCAGTGAATCCAGACTCAGCCAAGAGACCCAGTACTTC
CASSESRLSQETQYF
>TRBJ2-7|TRBV5-6|.|TRBD1
TGTGCCAGCAGCTTGGTTTCCAGGGGGCATGACGAGCAGTACTTC
CASSLVSRGHDEQYF
>TRBJ2-1|TRBV4-3|.|.
TGCGCCAGCAGCCCTTCAAGTCGGTACAATGAGCAGTTCTTC
CASSPSSRYNEQFF
>TRBJ1-2|TRBV27|.|TRBD1
TGTGCCAGCAGTTTATCGGTAACAGGGGACGGCTACACCTTC
CASSLSVTGDGYTF
>TRBJ2-4|TRBV12-3/TRBV12-4|.|.
TGTGCCAGCAGTTTTAACAGGGACCCCCTTGAGCAGTACTTC
CASSFNRDPLEQYF
>TRBJ2-1|TRBV5-1|few|TRBD1
TGCGCCAGCAGCTTGGAGGGACAGGGTCAGTTCTTC
CASSLEGQGQFF
>TRBJ2-1|TRBV25-1|few|.
TGTGCCAGCAGTGAAGGGTGGCGGTCCCGGACCAATGAGCAGTTCTTC
CASSEGWRSRTNEQFF
>TRBJ2-7|TRBV6-6|few|.
TGTGCCAGCGCCTACCGGGACTTAACCTACGAGCAGTACTTC
CASAYRDLTYEQYF
>TRBJ1-1|TRBV4-2|.|.
TGTGCCAGCAGCCCCACTAAGGAGGGCGGGAACACTGAAGCTTTCTTT
CASSPTKEGGNTEAFF
>TRBJ2-7|TRBV4-2|.|.
TGTGCCAGCAGCCCGTCGAAGTTATCCCCCCCTTACGAGCAGTACTTC
CASSPSKLSPPYEQYF
>TRBJ2-1|TRBV13|.|TRBD1
TGTGCCAGCAGCTCTTGGACAGGGTGGGACAATGAGCAGTTCTTC
CASSSWTGWDNEQFF
>TRBJ2-1|TRBV25-1|.|.
TGTGCCAGCAGTATGTACAATGAGCAGTTCTTC
CASSMYNEQFF
>TRBJ2-1|TRBV5-1|.|.
TGCGCCAGCACCCCACCAAGGGAATTTAACAATGAGCAGTTCTTC
CASTPPREFNNEQFF
>TRBJ2-3|TRBV20-1|.|.
TGCAGCGGGCAGGGAGCAGATACGCAGTATTTT
CSGQGADTQYF
>TRBJ2-5|TRBV5-1|.|.
TGCGCCAGCAGCTTAGACAGTACCAACAAACAAGAGACCCAGTACTTC
CASSLDSTNKQETQYF
>TRBJ1-1|TRBV7-2|.|TRBD1
TGTGCCAGCACCAAGACAGGGGCGGCCACTGAAGCTTTCTTT
CASTKTGAATEAFF
>TRBJ1-2|TRBV25-1|once|.
TGTGCCAGCAGTGGCTCTCGGAGGGGTGGTTCGTATGGCTACACCTTC
CASSGSRRGGSYGYTF
>TRBJ1-2|TRBV6-1|.|.
TGTGCCAGCAGTGGAGGAGGCGGAACAGGGAAAGGCTACACCTTC
CASSGGGGTGKGYTF
>TRBJ2-3|TRBV2|.|.
TGTGCCAGCAGTGATCGTCGTAGCACAGATACGCAGTATTTT
CASSDRRSTDTQYF
>TRBJ1-1|TRBV7-2|once|.
TGTGCCAGCAGCTTAGCCGGAGACAGTGAAGCTTTCTTT
CASSLAGDSEAFF
>TRBJ2-5|TRBV7-9|few|TRBD1
TGTGCCAGCAGCTCCCCCCCGGGACAGGGGCCCTCTATTCAAGAGACCCAGTACTTC
CASSSPPGQGPSIQETQYF
>TRBJ1-5|TRBV5-1|.|TRBD1
TGCGCCAGCAGCCCCGGGACAGGGGCCGGTCAGCCCCAGCATTTT
CASSPGTGAGQPQHF
>TRBJ2-7|TRBV6-1|.|TRBD1
TGTGCCAGCAGTGACCCCGGACAGGGGGTCGAGCAGTACTTC
CASSDPGQGVEQYF
>TRBJ2-3|TRBV6-1|few|.
TGTGCCAGCAGTCCACAACTTGACCGTGACCCCCCAGATACGCAGTATTTT
CASSPQLDRDPPDTQYF
>TRBJ1-2|TRBV27|few|.
TGTGCCAGCAGTTTATCAGGTTCCGGGGGTCTCTTCTATGGCTACACCTTC
CASSLSGSGGLFYGYTF
>TRBJ2-1|TRBV12-5|.|.
TGTGCTAGTAGCGATGCGGGGGAGCAGTTCTTC
CASSDAGEQFF
>TRBJ1-4|TRBV7-9|.|TRBD1
TGTGCCAGCAGCTTAGATGGGGGGACAGAAAATGAAAAACTGTTTTTT
CASSLDGGTENEKLFF
>TRBJ2-1|TRBV5-1|few|TRBD2
TGCGCCAGCAGCATCCTAGCGGAAACATACAATGAGCAGTTCTTC
CASSILAETYNEQFF
>TRBJ2-2|TRBV12-3/TRBV12-4|.|TRBD2
TGTGCCAGCAGCCTAGCGGGGGAAGGGGAGCTGTTTTTT
CASSLAGEGELFF
>TRBJ1-1|TRBV7-9|.|TRBD1
TGTGCCAGCAGCTTAGGGTATGGGGGACAGGGGGCTGAAGCTTTCTTT
CASSLGYGGQGAEAFF
>TRBJ2-1|TRBV2|many|TRBD2
TGTGCCAGCATGGGACTAGCGGGCAACAATGAGCAGTTCTTC
CASMGLAGNNEQFF
>TRBJ1-2|TRBV10-3|.|.
TGTGCCATCAGTGAGTTTGCAGATCCTAACTATGGCTACACCTTC
CAISEFADPNYGYTF